The rows below give T cell receptor beta chains drawn from one sample of a study of blood T cell repertoires in COVID-19. TCRdb's copy holds only in-frame clones and misses some; the assay was immunoSEQ multiplex PCR. The table includes 200,000 to 300,000 clones, about 90% detected once. Input material: peripheral blood. The receptors here all came from a woman between 40 and 50 years old who had recovered from COVID-19. The conserved cysteine and the conserved F or W are not part of the CDR3 here.

>TRBV27
ASHSTGNSYEQY
>TRBV5-5
ASSWGPVGNSYEQY
>TRBV7-9
ASRPSGTGGVGELF
>TRBV6-5
ASSRHIATGELF
>TRBV15
ATSRDRLNTEAF
>TRBV30
AWDLSSVANVLT
>TRBV13
ASSFSWTGGI
>TRBV18
ASSPFGGDEKLF
>TRBV27
ASSPQGWSYEQY
>TRBV21-1
ARELAGTDTQY
>TRBV13
ASSLQTGTVRGEQF
>TRBV5-5
ASSLEGVSEAF
>TRBV2
ASSEAPGKDNEQF
>TRBV3-1/TRBV3-2
ASSPSGGGELF
>TRBV10-3
AISEFGQQSNQPQH
>TRBV5-6
ASSRGLSPDTDTQY
>TRBV15
ATSPLEGGHSPLH
>TRBV2
ASSERGASYNEQF
>TRBV7-9
ASSLGVGANYGYT
>TRBV7-3
ASSLTGGQGRGETQY
>TRBV3-1/TRBV3-2
ASSQDPLGGETQY
>TRBV5-1
ATSQGDPSTDTQY
>TRBV12-3/TRBV12-4
ASSSFQGEAF
>TRBV2
ASSDTRTYYNTIY
>TRBV2
ASSDLAGGLGKTQY